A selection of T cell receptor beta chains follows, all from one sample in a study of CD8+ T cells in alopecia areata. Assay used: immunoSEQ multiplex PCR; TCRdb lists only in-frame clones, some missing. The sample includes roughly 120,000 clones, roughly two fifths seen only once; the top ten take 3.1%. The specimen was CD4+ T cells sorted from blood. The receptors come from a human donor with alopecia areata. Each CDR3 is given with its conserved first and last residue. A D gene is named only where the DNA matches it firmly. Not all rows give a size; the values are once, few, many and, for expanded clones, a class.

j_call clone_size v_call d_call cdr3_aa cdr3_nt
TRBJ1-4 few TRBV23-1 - CASSIEGEKLFF TGCGCCAGCAGTATTGAGGGTGAAAAACTGTTTTTT
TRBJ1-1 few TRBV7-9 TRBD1 CASSLARDSMNTEAFF TGTGCCAGCAGCTTAGCACGGGACAGCATGAACACTGAAGCTTTCTTT
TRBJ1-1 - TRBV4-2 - CASSQVGLEAFF TGTGCCAGCAGCCAAGTGGGCTTGGAAGCTTTCTTT
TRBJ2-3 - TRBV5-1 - CASSLAVGFTDTQYF TGCGCCAGCAGCTTGGCCGTGGGGTTCACAGATACGCAGTATTTT
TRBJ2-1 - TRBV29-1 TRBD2 CSVEGIAGGIYNEQFF TGCAGCGTTGAGGGGATAGCGGGAGGAATCTACAATGAGCAGTTCTTC
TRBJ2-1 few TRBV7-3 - CASSPQGVLEQFF TGTGCCAGCAGCCCCCAGGGCGTACTAGAGCAGTTCTTC
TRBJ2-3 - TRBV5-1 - CASSFSDSTDTQYF TGCGCCAGCAGCTTTTCGGACAGCACAGATACGCAGTATTTT
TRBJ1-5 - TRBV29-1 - CSVQGQGGQPQHF TGCAGCGTCCAGGGCCAGGGAGGCCAGCCCCAGCATTTT
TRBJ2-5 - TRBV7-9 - CASSLTLTRETQYF TGTGCCAGCAGCTTAACACTAACAAGGGAGACCCAGTACTTC
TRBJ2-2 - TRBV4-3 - CASSQDWGSTGELFF TGCGCCAGCAGCCAAGATTGGGGCTCCACCGGGGAGCTGTTTTTT
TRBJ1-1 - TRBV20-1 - CSALLNTEAFF TGCAGTGCCCTTTTGAACACTGAAGCTTTCTTT
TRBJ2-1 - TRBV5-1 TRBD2 CASSSGLAGRGSYNEQFF TGCGCCAGCAGCTCTGGACTAGCGGGACGCGGTTCCTACAATGAGCAGTTCTTC
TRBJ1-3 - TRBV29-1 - CSVEDGRTGNTIYF TGCAGCGTTGAGGACGGACGAACTGGAAACACCATATATTTT
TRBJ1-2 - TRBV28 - CASSWGQGRDGYTF TGTGCCAGCAGTTGGGGCCAGGGGCGAGATGGCTACACCTTC
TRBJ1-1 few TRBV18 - CASSPSSGVDTEAFF TGTGCCAGCTCACCATCCTCGGGGGTGGACACTGAAGCTTTCTTT
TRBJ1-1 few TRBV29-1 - CSGRPWTENTEAFF TGCAGCGGGAGACCCTGGACAGAGAACACTGAAGCTTTCTTT
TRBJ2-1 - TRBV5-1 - CASSLAGNEQFF TGCGCCAGCAGCTTGGCAGGTAATGAGCAGTTCTTC
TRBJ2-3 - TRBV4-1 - CASHRGGPTDTQYF TGCGCCAGCCACAGGGGAGGTCCCACAGATACGCAGTATTTT
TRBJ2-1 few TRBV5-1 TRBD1 CASSLETGDRGNEQFF TGCGCCAGCAGCTTAGAGACCGGGGACAGGGGGAATGAGCAGTTCTTC
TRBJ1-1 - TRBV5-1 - CASSLRQGNTEAFF TGCGCCAGCAGCTTGCGCCAGGGTAACACTGAAGCTTTCTTT
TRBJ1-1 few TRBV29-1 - CSVERGLNTEAFF TGCAGCGTTGAACGCGGACTGAACACTGAAGCTTTCTTT
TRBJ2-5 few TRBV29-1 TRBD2 CSVASGHQETQYF TGCAGCGTTGCTAGCGGGCACCAAGAGACCCAGTACTTC
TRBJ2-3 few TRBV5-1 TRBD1 CASSFGQGTDTQYF TGCGCCAGCAGCTTCGGACAGGGCACAGATACGCAGTATTTT
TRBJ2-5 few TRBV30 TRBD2 CAWSKAGTRGETQYF TGTGCCTGGAGTAAGGCCGGGACTAGGGGGGAGACCCAGTACTTC
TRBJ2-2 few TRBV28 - CASRLTGNPGELFF TGTGCCAGCAGATTAACAGGGAATCCCGGGGAGCTGTTTTTT
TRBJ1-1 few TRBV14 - CASSLPGLNTEAFF TGTGCCAGCAGTCTCCCGGGACTGAACACTGAAGCTTTCTTT
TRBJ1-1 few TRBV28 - CASIVGRANTEAFF TGTGCCAGCATTGTGGGGCGCGCGAACACTGAAGCTTTCTTT
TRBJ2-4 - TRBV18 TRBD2 CASSPSSGQKNIQYF TGTGCCAGCTCACCCTCTAGCGGACAAAAAAACATTCAGTACTTC
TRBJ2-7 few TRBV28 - CASSLRLHEQYF TGTGCCAGCAGCCTCCGGTTACACGAGCAGTACTTC
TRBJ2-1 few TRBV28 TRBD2 CASSFSPTSYSYNEQFF TGTGCCAGCAGTTTCTCACCGACTAGCTATTCCTACAATGAGCAGTTCTTC
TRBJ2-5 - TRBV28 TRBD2 CASRAGLAMGTQYF TGTGCCAGCAGGGCGGGACTAGCTATGGGGACCCAGTACTTC
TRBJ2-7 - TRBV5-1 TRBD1 CASSLGTGEYYEQYF TGCGCCAGCAGCCTGGGGACAGGGGAATACTACGAGCAGTACTTC
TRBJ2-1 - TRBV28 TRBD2 CASSYSGRASNEQFF TGTGCCAGCAGTTATAGCGGGAGGGCATCAAATGAGCAGTTCTTC
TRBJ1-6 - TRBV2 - CASSGTEWSSPLHF TGTGCCAGCAGTGGGACAGAGTGGAGTTCACCCCTCCACTTT
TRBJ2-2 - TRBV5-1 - CASQTGTNTGELFF TGCGCCAGCCAGACAGGAACGAACACCGGGGAGCTGTTTTTT
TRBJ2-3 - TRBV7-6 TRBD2 CASSSGLAGVTDTQYF TGTGCCAGCAGCTCCGGACTAGCGGGAGTCACAGATACGCAGTATTTT
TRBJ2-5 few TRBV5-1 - CASSLAQETQYF TGCGCCAGCAGCTTGGCCCAAGAGACCCAGTACTTC
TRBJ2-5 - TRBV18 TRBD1 CASSTGLRETQYF TGTGCCAGCTCGACAGGGCTCCGGGAGACCCAGTACTTC
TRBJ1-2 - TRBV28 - CASSLGTPRDGYTF TGTGCCAGCAGTTTAGGGACCCCCAGGGACGGCTACACCTTC
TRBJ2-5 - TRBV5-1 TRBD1 CASTNRGGETQYF TGCGCCAGCACAAACAGGGGTGGAGAGACCCAGTACTTC
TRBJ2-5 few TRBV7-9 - CASSLAAAQETQYF TGTGCCAGCAGCTTAGCGGCCGCGCAAGAGACCCAGTACTTC